This TCR beta chain was sequenced in a study of blood T cell repertoires in COVID-19. Study in general: T cells, B-cell-depleted T cells, or PBMCs supplied cDNA or gDNA.

Original handling: Counts of nucleated cells, estimated from reference gene primer amplification, were obtained. The data were produced by immunoSEQ multiplex PCR, yet TCRdb's version contains in-frame clones alone and is incomplete. The V and J calls and the clone size are those of that table, but D and trimming were determined from the DNA. The repertoire has approximately 190,000 clones, about 88% of them found once; the top ten carry roughly 5.6%. CDR3 size: 14 residues. The junction had 6 bases not matched to a gene; V was cut back by 5 bases and J by 5 bases. Looked up from germline, CDR1 is MNHNY and CDR2 is SVGAGI (reference sequence).

The genes are TRBV6-6 and TRBJ1-2; 9 bases align to TRBD1. The sequencing input was peripheral blood. The receptor's source is a woman aged 40 to 50 who had recovered from COVID-19. Here the CDR3 reads CASSAPGTGYGYTF. DNA for the CDR3: TGTGCCAGCAGTGCCCCGGGGACAGGGTATGGCTACACCTTC.